These T cell receptor beta chains were read from a single sample in a study of control samples from healthy donors and cancer patients. Repertoires were generated with immunoSEQ multiplex PCR, while TCRdb's copy carries only in-frame clones and drops some. The table lists some 71,000 clones, over 75% of them singletons. The source material was PBMCs. These receptors came from a woman in her forties or fifties with colorectal cancer. The CDR3 runs from the conserved cysteine through the conserved F or W. D genes are given only for firm matches. Clone size is shown for a subset of rows, as once, few, many or a class of expanded clone.

D | J | size | V | DNA | CDR3
. | TRBJ2-7 | . | TRBV7-2 | TGTGCCAGCAGCTACCCAGGCGCCTACGAGCAGTACTTC | CASSYPGAYEQYF
TRBD2 | TRBJ2-1 | . | TRBV9 | TGTGCCAGCAGCGGAACTAGCGGGAGATTCGGTGAGCAGTTCTTC | CASSGTSGRFGEQFF
. | TRBJ1-1 | once | TRBV5-1 | TGCGCCAGCAGCTTGGACAGGGCTGCTGAAGCTTTCTTT | CASSLDRAAEAFF
TRBD1 | TRBJ2-7 | . | TRBV28 | TGTGCCAGCAGTTTGGCAGGGACAGGGATCTTCGAGCAGTACTTC | CASSLAGTGIFEQYF
. | TRBJ1-2 | . | TRBV19 | TGTGCCAGTAGTATTACGGGTACGACTAACTATGGCTACACCTTC | CASSITGTTNYGYTF
. | TRBJ1-1 | . | TRBV19 | TGTGCCAGTAGTGCGGACGGAATGAACACTGAAGCTTTCTTT | CASSADGMNTEAFF
TRBD1 | TRBJ1-2 | . | TRBV9 | TGTGCCAGCAGCGTTGACCAGGGACAGCTCACGCCCTATGGCTACACCTTC | CASSVDQGQLTPYGYTF
. | TRBJ2-3 | . | TRBV5-1 | TGCGCCAGCAGCGACAGGAAAGGTACAGATACGCAGTATTTT | CASSDRKGTDTQYF
TRBD2 | TRBJ2-1 | . | TRBV2 | TGTGCCAGCAGGCTAGCGGGGGGGTCAAATGAGCAGTTCTTC | CASRLAGGSNEQFF
. | TRBJ2-1 | . | TRBV6-5 | TGTGCCAGCGTACGGGACTCCGGGAGCCGTGAGCAGTTCTTC | CASVRDSGSREQFF
. | TRBJ2-6 | . | TRBV5-1 | TGCGCCAGCAGCTTGGGGGGGCGCTCTGGGGCCAACGTCCTGACTTTC | CASSLGGRSGANVLTF
TRBD2 | TRBJ2-2 | . | TRBV7-6 | TGTGCCAGCAGCAAAATTAGCGGGAGGGCCACCGGGGAGCTGTTTTTT | CASSKISGRATGELFF
. | TRBJ2-1 | . | TRBV10-3 | TGTGCCATCAGTGAGCCTCCCGAACTGATTAATGAGCAGTTCTTC | CAISEPPELINEQFF
TRBD1 | TRBJ2-7 | once | TRBV28 | TGTGCCAGCAGCAGGACAGGGGAGAGCTCCTACGAGCAGTACTTC | CASSRTGESSYEQYF
. | TRBJ1-2 | . | TRBV19 | TGTGCCAGTAGTATCCCCCTTGGGAGTGGCTATGGCTACACCTTC | CASSIPLGSGYGYTF
TRBD2 | TRBJ2-5 | . | TRBV28 | TGTGCCAGCAGTTTTGGGAGCGGGAGGGTGGGGGAGACCCAGTACTTC | CASSFGSGRVGETQYF